This T cell receptor beta chain was captured in a study of OX40 agonist ivuxolimab in advanced cancers. Overall study: All patients had ivuxolimab intravenously every 2 weeks at 0.01 to 10 mg/kg. A diagnosis of hepatocellular carcinoma, melanoma, renal cell or head and neck cancer was present in dose-escalation patients.

Germline V gene data show CDR1 as SGHDN and CDR2 as FVKESK. The CDR3 loop spans 16 amino acids. V lost 4 bases, J lost 10 bases, and 12 bases stayed unmatched. The data were produced by immunoSEQ multiplex PCR, yet TCRdb's version contains in-frame clones alone and is incomplete. This sample has 53,000 or so clones, with approximately 80% found just once. The chain combines TRBV14 with TRBJ2-1, with 11 bases fitting TRBD2. The sequenced sample was CD4+ or CD8+ T cells sorted from blood, obtained in a trial of the OX40 agonist ivuxolimab. The clonotype originates from an adult with an advanced solid tumor such as melanoma, head and neck, liver or kidney cancer. The CDR3 nucleotides are TGTGCCAGCAGCCGGCCGCTAGCGGGAGGCCGGTTAGAGCAGTTCTTC. This translates into CASSRPLAGGRLEQFF.